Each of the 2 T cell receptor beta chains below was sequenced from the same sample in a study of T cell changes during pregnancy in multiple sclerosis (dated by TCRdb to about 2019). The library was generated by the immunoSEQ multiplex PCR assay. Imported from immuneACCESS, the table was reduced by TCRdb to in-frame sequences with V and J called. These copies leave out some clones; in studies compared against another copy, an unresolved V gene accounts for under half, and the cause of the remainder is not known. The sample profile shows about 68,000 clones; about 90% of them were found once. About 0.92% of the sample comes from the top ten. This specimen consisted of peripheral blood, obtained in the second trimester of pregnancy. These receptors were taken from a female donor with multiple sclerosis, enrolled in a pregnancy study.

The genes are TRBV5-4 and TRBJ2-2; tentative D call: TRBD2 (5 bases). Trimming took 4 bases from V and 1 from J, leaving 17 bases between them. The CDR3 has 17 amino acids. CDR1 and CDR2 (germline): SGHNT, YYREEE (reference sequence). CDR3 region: CASSPAGGGLNTGELFF. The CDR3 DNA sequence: TGTGCCAGCAGCCCAGCCGGCGGAGGCTTGAACACCGGGGAGCTGTTTTTT.

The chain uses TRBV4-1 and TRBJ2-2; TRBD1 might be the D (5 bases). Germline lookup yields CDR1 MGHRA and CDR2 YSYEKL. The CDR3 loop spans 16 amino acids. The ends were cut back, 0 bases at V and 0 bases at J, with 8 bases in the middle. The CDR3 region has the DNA TGCGCCAGCAGCCAAGAAGAGACAGCGAACACCGGGGAGCTGTTTTTT. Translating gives CASSQEETANTGELFF.